This T cell receptor beta chain was captured in a study of T cell repertoires in cytomegalovirus infection. Whole-study results and caveats: Cumulative frequency (of public TCR beta family members) identified carriers of CMV plus the relevant HLA.

This clonotype has only a few counts. Its antigen is still unknown. Using its own MiXCR run on the reads, TCRdb lists one record per CDR3 protein. The table has roughly 150,000 distinct CDR3 sequences, 17% seen once; the top ten hold roughly 20%. What was sequenced was CD8+ T cells from PBMCs. The clonotype originates from a human donor in good health (CMV status not recorded). Some clones in this sample may be carry-over from other donors' samples.

CDR3 residues: CASSYSGRTGELFF. The CDR3 DNA sequence: TGTGCCAGCAGTTACTCCGGGCGCACCGGGGAGCTGTTTTTT. The J gene is TRBJ2-2, the V gene TRBV6-6; no clear D. Germline CDR1 reads MNHNY; CDR2 reads SVGAGI (reference sequence). The CDR3 sequence is 14 residues long. Trimming left V 0 bases short and J 4 bases short, with 6 bases between.